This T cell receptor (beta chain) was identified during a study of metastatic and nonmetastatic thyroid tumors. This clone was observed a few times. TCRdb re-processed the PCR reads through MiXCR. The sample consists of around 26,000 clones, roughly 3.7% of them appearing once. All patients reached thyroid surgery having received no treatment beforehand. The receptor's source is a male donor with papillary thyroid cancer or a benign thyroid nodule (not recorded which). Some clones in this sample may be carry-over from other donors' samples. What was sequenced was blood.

CDR3 bases: TGTGCCATCAGTGAGTCGACAGGCGGAGGTGAAAAACTGTTTTTT. Its protein product is CAISESTGGGEKLFF. V gene TRBV10-3 combines with J gene TRBJ1-4; D is possibly TRBD1 (6 bases). Per the germline V gene, CDR1 is ENHRY and CDR2 is SYGVKD. This CDR3 is built from 15 residues. Deletions cut 0 bases from V and 7 bases from J, with 12 bases between.